This T cell receptor (beta chain) was obtained from a study of PD-L1 blockade in urothelial cancer. Study-wide context: Men with urothelial cancer arising in the bladder made up about 85% of the roughly 30 patients. Each participant's history included 0 to 3 prior chemotherapy regimens. When blood samples were assessed, the median T cell count was 141,255.

Each PCR contained spiked-in synthetic TCR analog templates. Assay used: immunoSEQ multiplex PCR; TCRdb lists only in-frame clones, some missing. In the table there are 29,000 or so clones, around 87% of which are singletons. The germline CDR1 and CDR2 sequences are MDHEN and SYDVKM. V dropped 7 bases and J dropped 3 bases, with 21 bases sitting between them. The CDR3 length is 16 residues. This material consisted of PBMCs, taken around atezolizumab (anti-PD-L1) treatment. The chain employs TRBV28 and TRBJ2-5; possibly TRBD2 for D (6 bases). The source of this sequence is a middle-aged man with urothelial cancer. The CDR3 DNA follows: TGTGCCAGCATCCCCCGGTGGGAGGCCCCCAAAGAGACCCAGTACTTC. Protein sequence: CASIPRWEAPKETQYF.